These 14 T cell receptor beta chains share one sample of origin, sequenced in a study of blood T cells in healthy people across ages. Primers used in a second PCR of roughly 7 to 11 cycles were a sample-barcoded 5' primer and a J-beta primer mix. TCRdb independently ran MiXCR on the 5' RACE reads; one entry per CDR3 protein. This sample yields 1,300,000 or so distinct CDR3 sequences, of which approximately 63% are seen a single time; 6.5% to 8% belongs to the top ten. Sequencing input: blood. These receptors originate from a man younger than 35 in good health.

This rearrangement joins TRBV6-2 or TRBV6-3 to TRBJ2-2; possibly TRBD2 for D (6 bases). The CDR3 is 15 amino acids. Germline CDR1 MNHEY, CDR2 SVGEGT. Trimming shortened V by 6 bases and J by 0 bases, and 11 bases separated the two germline ends. The CDR3, as DNA: TGTGCCAGCAGGGGCGGGAAATCGAACACCGGGGAGCTGTTTTTT. Its protein product is CASRGGKSNTGELFF.

This clonotype has more than one count but fewer than ten. V gene TRBV5-5 combines with J gene TRBJ2-5; 14 bases line up with TRBD2. The assigned J gene may be wrong: the sequence end matches TRBJ2-7 better. CDR1 SGHKS and CDR2 YYEKEE come from the germline V gene (reference sequence). The CDR3 covers 16 residues. CDR3 region: CASSSTSGRDTYEQYF. Written as DNA, the CDR3 is TGTGCCAGCAGCTCGACTAGCGGGAGGGATACCTACGAGCAGTACTTC.

The chain employs TRBV7-9 and TRBJ1-4; D is uncertain. Between the trimmed V and J ends, which lost 2 bases and 4 bases, there was a span of 11 bases. There are 15 residues in the CDR3. Germline values: CDR1 SEHNR, CDR2 FQNEAQ (reference sequence). DNA of the CDR3: TGTGCCAGCAGCTTACTCGGCAGCTATAATGAAAAACTGTTTTTT. Translated: CASSLLGSYNEKLFF.

This chain uses TRBV27 with TRBJ2-1; TRBD1 might be the D (5 bases). V dropped 2 bases and J dropped 6 bases, with 11 bases sitting between them. The germline V gene encodes CDR1 MNHEY and CDR2 SMNVEV (reference sequence). This CDR3 contains 14 residues. The CDR3 region has the DNA TGTGCCAGCAGTTTAGGGTGGGGCACCAATGAGCAGTTCTTC. It is translated as CASSLGWGTNEQFF.

The rearrangement uses TRBV29-1 and TRBJ1-2; tentative D call: TRBD1 (5 bases). CDR1 is SQVTM, CDR2 ANQGSEA, per germline. The V gene lost 1 base and the J gene lost 7 bases, with 10 bases spanning the gap. There are 12 residues in the CDR3. The CDR3 sequence: CSVEARTPGYTF. In nucleotides, the CDR3 is TGCAGCGTTGAAGCGCGGACACCTGGCTACACCTTC.

This chain uses TRBV3-1 with TRBJ2-1; TRBD1 aligns across 11 bases. The J segment lost 6 bases and the V segment lost 1 base, leaving 8 bases of the junction unmatched. This CDR3 region has 17 residues. The germline V gene has CDR1 LGHDT and CDR2 YNNKEL (reference sequence). CDR3 nucleotide sequence: TGTGCCAGCAGCCAAGCTTACAGGGGACAGGGGGTCAATGAGCAGTTCTTC. Protein: CASSQAYRGQGVNEQFF.

V and J are TRBV7-2 and TRBJ2-6; D is unclear. The CDR3 covers 14 residues. Trimming pared 11 bases from V and 0 bases from J, leaving 11 bases between. Germline assignment: CDR1 SGHTA and CDR2 FQGNSA. DNA of the CDR3: TGTGCCGAAGATTCGGACTCTGGGGCCAACGTCCTGACTTTC. Residues: CAEDSDSGANVLTF.

V gene TRBV9 combines with J gene TRBJ2-2; D gene ambiguous. This CDR3 region has 12 residues. From germline, CDR1 is SGDLS and CDR2 YYNGEE. V lost 5 bases and J 6 bases, leaving 8 bases between the germline ends. The CDR3 DNA follows: TGTGCCAGCAGTCTTACAGCCGGGGAGCTGTTTTTT. Residues: CASSLTAGELFF.

The CDR3 bases are TGCAGTGCTAGCCGAACTAGCGCAGAGACCCAGTACTTC. Translating gives CSASRTSAETQYF. The chain links TRBV20-1 to TRBJ2-5, with TRBD2 identical over 7 bases. The germline gives CDR1 DFQATT, CDR2 SNEGSKA (reference sequence). The CDR3 totals 13 residues. J was trimmed by 4 bases and V by 3 bases; bases with no gene match: 5.

This chain connects TRBV28 to TRBJ2-1; D possibly corresponds to TRBD2 (5 bases). This CDR3 comprises 20 residues. From germline, CDR1 is MDHEN and CDR2 SYDVKM. Trimming took 2 bases from V and 7 from J, leaving 30 bases between them. CDR3: CASSLGLGLGLGLEANEQFF. The CDR3, as DNA: TGTGCCAGCAGTTTAGGGTTAGGGTTAGGGTTAGGGTTGGAGGCTAATGAGCAGTTCTTC.

The genes are TRBV11-2 and TRBJ2-1; D is perhaps TRBD1 (6 bases). The CDR3 consists of 14 residues. The germline CDR1 and CDR2 sequences are SGHAT and FQNNGV. The V end was cut by 6 bases, the J end by 7 bases, with 16 bases between. The CDR3 loop is CASSRVGQTNEQFF. The CDR3 coding sequence is TGTGCCAGCAGTCGCGTAGGACAGACGAATGAGCAGTTCTTC.

This clonotype has a handful of counts. The chain joins TRBV20-1 to TRBJ2-1, with 9 nucleotides matching TRBD1. V lost 6 bases and J lost 7; bases outside the gene matches: 13. The CDR3 has 15 residues. CDR1 DFQATT and CDR2 SNEGSKA come from the germline V gene (reference sequence). CDR3 region: CSANRRQGDLNEQFF. For the CDR3, the DNA is TGCAGTGCCAATAGGAGACAGGGGGATTTGAATGAGCAGTTCTTC.

The rearrangement uses TRBV12-3 or TRBV12-4 and TRBJ2-2, with 7 bases that match TRBD1. V shed 7 bases and J 0 bases; nucleotides not matched to a gene: 11. The CDR3 has 17 amino acids. This CDR3 is CASIKQQGPANTGELFF. In DNA, the CDR3 is TGTGCCAGCATCAAGCAACAGGGGCCCGCGAACACCGGGGAGCTGTTTTTT.

This clonotype was counted a few times. CDR3: CASSIAGLARLAGVKDTQYF. For the CDR3, the DNA is TGCGCCAGCAGCATCGCTGGATTGGCTAGACTAGCGGGAGTCAAAGATACGCAGTATTTT. The chain combines TRBV5-1 with TRBJ2-3, with 12 bases matching TRBD2. After removal of 4 bases from V and 5 bases from J, the junction contained 20 bases not matched to a gene. The length of the CDR3 is 20 residues. The germline gives CDR1 SGHRS, CDR2 YFSETQ. The full variable domain, completed using reference TRBV5-1 and TRBJ2-3, is KAGVTQTPRYLIKTRGQQVTLSCSPISGHRSVSWYQQTPGQGLQFLFEYFSETQRNKGNFPGRFSGRQFSNSRSEMNVSTLELGDSALYLCASSIAGLARLAGVKDTQYFGPGTRLTVL.